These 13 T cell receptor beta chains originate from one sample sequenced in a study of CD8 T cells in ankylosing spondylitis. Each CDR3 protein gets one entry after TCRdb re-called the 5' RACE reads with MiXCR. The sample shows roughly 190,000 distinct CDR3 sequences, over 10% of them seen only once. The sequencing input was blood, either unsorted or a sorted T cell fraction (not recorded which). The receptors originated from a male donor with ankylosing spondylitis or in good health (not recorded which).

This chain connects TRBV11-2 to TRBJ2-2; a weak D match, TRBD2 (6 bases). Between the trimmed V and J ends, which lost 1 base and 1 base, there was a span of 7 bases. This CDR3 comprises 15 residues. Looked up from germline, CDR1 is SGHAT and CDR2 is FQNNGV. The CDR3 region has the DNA TGTGCCAGCAGCTTAGCGGGGGTGAACACCGGGGAGCTGTTTTTT. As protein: CASSLAGVNTGELFF.

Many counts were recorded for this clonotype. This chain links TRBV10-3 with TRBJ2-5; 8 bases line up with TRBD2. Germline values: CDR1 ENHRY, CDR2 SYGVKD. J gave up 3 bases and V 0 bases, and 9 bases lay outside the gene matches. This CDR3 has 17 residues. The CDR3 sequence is CAISESKRAGVEETQYF. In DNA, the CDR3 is TGTGCCATCAGTGAGTCGAAGCGAGCGGGGGTTGAAGAGACCCAGTACTTC.

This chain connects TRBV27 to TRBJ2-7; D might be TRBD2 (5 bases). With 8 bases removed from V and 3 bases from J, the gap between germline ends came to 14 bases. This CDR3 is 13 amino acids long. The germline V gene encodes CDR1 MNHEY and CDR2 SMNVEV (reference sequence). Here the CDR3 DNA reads TGTGCCAGCGCCAGGATGGGAGACTACGAGCAGTACTTC. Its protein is CASARMGDYEQYF.

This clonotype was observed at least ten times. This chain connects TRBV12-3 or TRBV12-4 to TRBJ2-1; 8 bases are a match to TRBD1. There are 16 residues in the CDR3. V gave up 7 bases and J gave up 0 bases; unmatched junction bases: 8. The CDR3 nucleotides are TGTGCCAGCAATCCAACAGGGGGGAGCTCCTACAATGAGCAGTTCTTC. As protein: CASNPTGGSSYNEQFF.

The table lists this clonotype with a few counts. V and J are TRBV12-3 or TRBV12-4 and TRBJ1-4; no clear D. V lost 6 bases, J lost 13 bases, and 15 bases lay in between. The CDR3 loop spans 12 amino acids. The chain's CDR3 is CASSPSGVGLFF. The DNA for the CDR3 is TGTGCCAGCAGCCCTAGCGGCGTCGGACTGTTTTTT.

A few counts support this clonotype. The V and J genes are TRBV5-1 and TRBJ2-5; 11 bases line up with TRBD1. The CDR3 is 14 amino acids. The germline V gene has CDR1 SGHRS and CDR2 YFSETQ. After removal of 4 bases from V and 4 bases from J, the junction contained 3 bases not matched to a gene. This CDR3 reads CASSPDRGLETQYF. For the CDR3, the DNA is TGCGCCAGCAGCCCGGACAGGGGGCTAGAGACCCAGTACTTC.

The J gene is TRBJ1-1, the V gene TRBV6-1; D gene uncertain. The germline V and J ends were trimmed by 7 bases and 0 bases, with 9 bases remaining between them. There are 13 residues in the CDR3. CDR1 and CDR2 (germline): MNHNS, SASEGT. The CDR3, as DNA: TGTGCCAGCATTGGACCTATGAACACTGAAGCTTTCTTT. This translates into CASIGPMNTEAFF.

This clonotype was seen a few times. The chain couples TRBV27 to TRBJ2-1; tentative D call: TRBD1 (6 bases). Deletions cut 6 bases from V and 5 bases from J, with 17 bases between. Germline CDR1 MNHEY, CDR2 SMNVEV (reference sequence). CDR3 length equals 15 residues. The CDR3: CASSPGGQTNNEQFF. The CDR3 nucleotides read TGTGCCAGCAGCCCAGGAGGACAGACTAACAATGAGCAGTTCTTC.

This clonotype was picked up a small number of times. CDR3 DNA sequence: TGTGCCAGCAGCCGGGGCGGTTCACCCCTCCACTTT. Residues: CASSRGGSPLHF. The chain recombines TRBV5-6 with TRBJ1-6; perhaps TRBD1 as D (5 bases). Between the trimmed V and J ends, which lost 4 bases and 9 bases, there was a span of 8 bases. The V gene's germline CDR1 is SGHDT and CDR2 YYEEEE. This CDR3 region has 12 residues. The full variable domain, rest sourced from reference TRBV5-6 and TRBJ1-6, is DAGVTQSPTHLIKTRGQQVTLRCSPKSGHDTVSWYQQALGQGPQFIFQYYEEEERQRGNFPDRFSGHQFPNYSSELNVNALLLGDSALYLCASSRGGSPLHFGNGTRLTVT.

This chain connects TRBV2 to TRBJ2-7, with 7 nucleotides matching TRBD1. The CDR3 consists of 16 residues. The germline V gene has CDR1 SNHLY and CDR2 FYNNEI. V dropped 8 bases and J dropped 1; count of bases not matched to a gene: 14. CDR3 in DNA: TGTGCCAGCGCCGTTACCGGGACAGTGCCTTCCTACGAGCAGTACTTC. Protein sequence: CASAVTGTVPSYEQYF.

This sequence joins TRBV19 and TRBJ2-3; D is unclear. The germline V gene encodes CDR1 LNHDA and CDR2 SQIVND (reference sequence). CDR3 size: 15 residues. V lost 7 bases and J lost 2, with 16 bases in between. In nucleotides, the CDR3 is TGTGCCAGTACGGACCGACTTTCTGCCACAGATACGCAGTATTTT. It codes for CASTDRLSATDTQYF.

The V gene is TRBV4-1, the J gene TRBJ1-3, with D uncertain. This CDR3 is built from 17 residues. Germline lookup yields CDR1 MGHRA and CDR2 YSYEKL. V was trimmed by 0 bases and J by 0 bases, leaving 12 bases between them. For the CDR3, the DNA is TGCGCCAGCAGCCAAGATCAGGCAGGCCGCTCTGGAAACACCATATATTTT. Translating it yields CASSQDQAGRSGNTIYF.

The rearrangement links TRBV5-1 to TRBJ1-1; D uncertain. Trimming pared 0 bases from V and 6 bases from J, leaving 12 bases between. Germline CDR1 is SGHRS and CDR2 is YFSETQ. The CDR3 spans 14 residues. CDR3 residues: CASSLGGNVAEAFF. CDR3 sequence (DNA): TGCGCCAGCAGCTTGGGCGGGAACGTCGCTGAAGCTTTCTTT. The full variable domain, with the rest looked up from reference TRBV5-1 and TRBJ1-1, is KAGVTQTPRYLIKTRGQQVTLSCSPISGHRSVSWYQQTPGQGLQFLFEYFSETQRNKGNFPGRFSGRQFSNSRSEMNVSTLELGDSALYLCASSLGGNVAEAFFGQGTRLTVV.